This T cell receptor beta chain was documented in a study of OX40 agonist ivuxolimab in advanced cancers. Study details: Participants, approximately 80% male, averaged roughly 59 years of age, ranging from about 23 to 80. General observations from the study: In general, CD8+ T cells held more expanded clones than CD4+ did, on average.

Trimming cost V 1 base and J 1 base, with 11 bases left between them. Germline lookup yields CDR1 SGHTA and CDR2 FQGTGA. The CDR3 extends over 16 amino acids. Here immunoSEQ multiplex PCR was the method, and the copy in TCRdb shows in-frame clones only, minus some. The sample contains 45,000 to 60,000 clones, 85% to 90% of which appear only once. In its sample, this clone was seen once. Its antigen remains unknown. The TCR sequence derives from an adult with an advanced solid tumor such as melanoma, head and neck, liver or kidney cancer. The sample consisted of CD4+ or CD8+ T cells sorted from blood, taken in a trial of the OX40 agonist ivuxolimab. The chain has TRBV7-3 and TRBJ2-1; D might be TRBD2 (6 bases). The CDR3 DNA sequence: TGTGCCAGCAGCTTAAGAGGCGGGACGTCCTACAATGAGCAGTTCTTC. Encoded protein: CASSLRGGTSYNEQFF.